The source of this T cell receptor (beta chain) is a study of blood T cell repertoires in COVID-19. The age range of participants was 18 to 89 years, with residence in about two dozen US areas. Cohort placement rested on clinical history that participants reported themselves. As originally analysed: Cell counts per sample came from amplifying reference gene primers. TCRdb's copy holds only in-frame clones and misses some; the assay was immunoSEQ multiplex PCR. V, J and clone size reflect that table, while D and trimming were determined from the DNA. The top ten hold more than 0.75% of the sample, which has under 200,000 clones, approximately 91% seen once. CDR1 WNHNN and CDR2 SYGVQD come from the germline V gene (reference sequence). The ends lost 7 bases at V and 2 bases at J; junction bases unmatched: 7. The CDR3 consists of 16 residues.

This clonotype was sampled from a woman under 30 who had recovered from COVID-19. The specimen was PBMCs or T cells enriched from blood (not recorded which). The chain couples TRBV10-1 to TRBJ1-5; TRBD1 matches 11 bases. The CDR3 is CASMGQGGACNQPQHF. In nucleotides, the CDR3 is TGCGCCAGCATGGGACAGGGGGGAGCTTGCAATCAGCCCCAGCATTTT.